One and the same sample provided the 13 T cell receptor beta chains below, sequenced in a study of blood T cell repertoires in COVID-19. Method: immunoSEQ multiplex PCR; TCRdb's copy keeps in-frame clones and lacks some. The sample consists of a few hundred thousand clones, 85% to 90% of them appearing once. The material sequenced was peripheral blood. These receptors were obtained from a woman aged 45-60 years with COVID-19, enrolled during active disease.

The rearrangement links TRBV11-2 to TRBJ1-4; D might be TRBD1 (5 bases). Germline CDR1 reads SGHAT; CDR2 reads FQNNGV. With 4 bases removed from V and 1 base from J, the gap between germline ends came to 13 bases. The CDR3 runs to 16 residues. The DNA of the CDR3 is TGTGCCAGCAGCTCCCTCGGGAGGGGAACTAATGAAAAACTGTTTTTT. Translated, it gives CASSSLGRGTNEKLFF.

CDR3: CASSLMDRGHYEQYF. CDR3 sequence (DNA): TGTGCCAGCAGCCTTATGGACAGAGGACACTACGAGCAGTACTTC. The gene calls are TRBV3-1 (or the pseudogene TRBV3-2) and TRBJ2-7, with D possibly matching TRBD1 (6 bases). This CDR3 region has 15 residues. V was shortened by 4 bases and J by 3 bases, with 16 bases between the two germline ends. Germline CDR1 is LGHDT and CDR2 is YNNKEL (reference sequence).

The J gene is TRBJ2-7, the V gene TRBV3-1 (or the pseudogene TRBV3-2); a weak D match, TRBD1 (6 bases). The V gene's germline CDR1 is LGHDT and CDR2 YNNKEL (reference sequence). Deletions cut 1 base from V and 1 base from J, with 14 bases between. CDR3 size: 16 residues. The CDR3 bases are TGTGCCAGCAGCCAAGGACCTCCGGGACATTCCTACGAGCAGTACTTC. It translates to CASSQGPPGHSYEQYF.

The gene calls are TRBV5-1 and TRBJ2-5; 7 bases match TRBD2. This CDR3 is built from 14 residues. V was clipped by 3 bases and J by 6 bases; unmatched bases: 8. Germline CDR1 SGHRS, CDR2 YFSETQ. CDR3 sequence (DNA): TGCGCCAGCAGCTCCCTGACTAGCCCCAAGACCCAGTACTTC. Translating it yields CASSSLTSPKTQYF.

The chain uses TRBV30 and TRBJ2-1; TRBD1 is a possible D gene (6 bases). Trimming shortened V by 0 bases and J by 3 bases, and 15 bases separated the two germline ends. Germline CDR1 and CDR2: GTSNPN and SVGIG (reference sequence). This CDR3 has 16 amino acids. The CDR3 sequence: CAWSVSRTEFYNEQFF. As DNA, the CDR3 is TGTGCCTGGAGTGTATCTCGGACAGAATTCTACAATGAGCAGTTCTTC.

J is TRBJ2-5 and V is TRBV2; perhaps TRBD2 as D (5 bases). CDR3 size: 14 residues. V dropped 6 bases and J dropped 4 bases, with 15 bases sitting between them. Germline V gene sequence: CDR1 SNHLY, CDR2 FYNNEI. The DNA of the CDR3 is TGTGCCAGCAGGAAACACGGGGTTTTAGAGACCCAGTACTTC. Protein product: CASRKHGVLETQYF.

This sequence joins TRBV2 and TRBJ2-7; tentatively, D is TRBD1 (5 bases). Germline V gene data show CDR1 as SNHLY and CDR2 as FYNNEI. The CDR3 runs to 15 residues. V was pared by 1 base and J by 5 bases, with 15 bases between. The CDR3: CASSEEGRAPHEQYF. CDR3 DNA: TGTGCCAGCAGTGAAGAGGGCAGGGCCCCCCACGAGCAGTACTTC.

This clone was counted a few times. The genes are TRBV27 and TRBJ2-6; D unresolved. V lost 7 bases, J lost 4 bases, and 14 bases lay in between. Germline CDR1 reads MNHEY; CDR2 reads SMNVEV (reference sequence). This CDR3 region has 15 residues. CDR3 in DNA: TGTGCCAGCACCCCCCTCGTATCCGGGGCCAACGTCCTGACTTTC. Translated, it gives CASTPLVSGANVLTF. The entire variable domain, with the rest obtained from reference TRBV27 and TRBJ2-6, is as follows: EAQVTQNPRYLITVTGKKLTVTCSQNMNHEYMSWYRQDPGLGLRQIYYSMNVEVTDKGDVPEGYKVSRKEKRNFPLILESPSPNQTSLYFCASTPLVSGANVLTFGAGSRLTVL.

The chain joins TRBV7-3 to TRBJ2-7, with D possibly matching TRBD2 (6 bases). The germline V gene has CDR1 SGHTA and CDR2 FQGTGA. Between the trimmed V and J ends, which lost 5 bases and 2 bases, there was a span of 19 bases. The CDR3 has 16 amino acids. This chain's CDR3 is CASSVYGGGRPYEQYF. The CDR3 region has the DNA TGTGCCAGCAGCGTCTACGGGGGTGGTAGGCCCTACGAGCAGTACTTC.

This clone appeared a single time. The CDR3 loop reads CASSQGLTPTTNYGYTF. CDR3 sequence (DNA): TGTGCCAGCAGCCAAGGTTTAACGCCGACAACTAACTATGGCTACACCTTC. V and J are TRBV3-1 (or the pseudogene TRBV3-2) and TRBJ1-2; D is uncertain. Germline CDR1 LGHDT, CDR2 YNNKEL (reference sequence). Between the trimmed V and J ends, which lost 1 base and 0 bases, there was a span of 15 bases. This CDR3 spans 17 amino acids.

This chain uses TRBV19 with TRBJ2-1; TRBD2 matches at 7 bases. CDR1 LNHDA and CDR2 SQIVND come from the germline V gene (reference sequence). The CDR3 spans 15 residues. The junction had 6 bases not matched to a gene; V was cut back by 3 bases and J by 4 bases. CDR3 in amino acids: CASSITAGPYNEQFF. The DNA of the CDR3 is TGTGCCAGTAGTATTACAGCGGGACCATACAATGAGCAGTTCTTC.

This rearrangement joins TRBV7-9 to TRBJ1-1; D may be TRBD1 (6 bases). V was shortened by 6 bases and J by 6 bases, with 14 bases between the two germline ends. This CDR3 has 13 residues. Germline V gene sequence: CDR1 SEHNR, CDR2 FQNEAQ (reference sequence). CDR3 sequence: CASSFQGFPEAFF. The CDR3 DNA sequence: TGTGCCAGCAGTTTCCAGGGGTTCCCTGAAGCTTTCTTT.

The chain couples TRBV7-9 to TRBJ1-2, with 10 bases fitting TRBD1. Unmatched junction bases numbered 5, after V lost 5 bases and J lost 8 bases. The CDR3 is 13 amino acids. Per germline, CDR1 SEHNR and CDR2 FQNEAQ (reference sequence). The CDR3 DNA is TGTGCCAGCAGCGGACAGGGGGTATTAGGCTACACCTTC. Amino acid sequence: CASSGQGVLGYTF.